This TCR beta chain was identified in a study of blood T cell repertoires in COVID-19. The CDR3 has 14 residues. Germline values: CDR1 SQVTM, CDR2 ANQGSEA. The ends lost 0 bases at V and 5 bases at J; junction bases unmatched: 6. Using immunoSEQ multiplex PCR, the repertoire was profiled, and TCRdb retains in-frame clones only, with some absent. The repertoire includes 350,000 to 450,000 clones, around 83% of them detected once, and approximately 5% sits in the top ten. The sample holds a few counts of this clone. This sequence originates from a woman aged 50 to 60 who had recovered from COVID-19. The sequencing sample was made of PBMCs or T cells enriched from blood (not recorded which). V is TRBV29-1 and J is TRBJ1-2, with 7 bases lining up with TRBD1. CDR3 sequence (DNA): TGCAGCGTTGAAGAGGTTACAGGGGAATATGGCTACACCTTC. It specifies CSVEEVTGEYGYTF.